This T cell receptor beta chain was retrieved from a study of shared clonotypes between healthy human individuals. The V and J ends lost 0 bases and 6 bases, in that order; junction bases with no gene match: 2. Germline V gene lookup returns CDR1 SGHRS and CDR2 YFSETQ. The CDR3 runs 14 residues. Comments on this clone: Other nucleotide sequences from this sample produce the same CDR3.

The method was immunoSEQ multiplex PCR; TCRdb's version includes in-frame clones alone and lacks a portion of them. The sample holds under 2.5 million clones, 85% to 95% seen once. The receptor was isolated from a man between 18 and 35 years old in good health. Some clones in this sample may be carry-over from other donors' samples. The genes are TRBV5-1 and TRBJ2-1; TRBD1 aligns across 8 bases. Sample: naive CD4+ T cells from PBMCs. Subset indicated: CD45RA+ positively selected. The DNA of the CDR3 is TGCGCCAGCAGCTTGGGGACAGGGTCCAATGAGCAGTTCTTC. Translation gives CASSLGTGSNEQFF.